This TCR beta chain was sequenced during a study of cytomegalovirus exposure and HLA in healthy donors. Study at large: Most genotyped donors, 75% to 85% of about 430, had Caucasian-associated genetic ancestry.

Losses at the gene ends were 5 bases for V and 2 bases for J; bases not matched to a gene: 5. CDR1 and CDR2 from the germline V gene are MNHEY and SMNVEV (reference sequence). CDR3 length equals 15 residues. The PCR made use of 60 Vbeta and 13 Jbeta primers. Only in-frame clones appear in the TCRdb table, and some are missing; sequencing was by immunoSEQ multiplex PCR. The sample records some 130,000 clones, roughly 74% being singletons. The chain couples TRBV27 to TRBJ1-4; 7 nucleotides line up with TRBD1. The sequence was collected from a male donor in good health and CMV-seronegative. Sequences were obtained from PBMCs. This CDR3 reads CASSDLTGTNEKLFF. The CDR3 DNA reads TGTGCCAGCAGTGATCTGACAGGGACTAATGAAAAACTGTTTTTT.